What follows is one T cell receptor beta chain and its context. The antigen is unknown. These data are taken from a study of metastatic and nonmetastatic thyroid tumors. Not a single patient had been given any form of treatment at any point before undergoing thyroid surgery. TCRdb called clones again from the PCR reads with MiXCR. The sample holds several thousand clones; approximately 14% are singletons and the top ten take 4.5% to 6%. Overall study findings and caveats: Reportedly, malignant thyroid tumors had significantly higher TCR beta diversity than benign nodules, in blood and tumor.

This CDR3 has 13 residues. Per germline, CDR1 MNHNS and CDR2 SASEGT. The V end lost 7 bases, the J end lost 3 bases, and 13 bases lay between the germline ends. The TCR was taken from a female donor with papillary thyroid cancer or a benign thyroid nodule (not recorded which). Some clones in this sample may be carry-over from other donors' samples. This chain connects TRBV6-1 to TRBJ2-7; D tentatively fits TRBD1 or TRBD2 (5 bases each). Sample: blood. This chain's CDR3 is CASIDEGSYEQYF. The CDR3 DNA sequence: TGTGCCAGCATTGATGAGGGGAGCTACGAGCAGTACTTC.